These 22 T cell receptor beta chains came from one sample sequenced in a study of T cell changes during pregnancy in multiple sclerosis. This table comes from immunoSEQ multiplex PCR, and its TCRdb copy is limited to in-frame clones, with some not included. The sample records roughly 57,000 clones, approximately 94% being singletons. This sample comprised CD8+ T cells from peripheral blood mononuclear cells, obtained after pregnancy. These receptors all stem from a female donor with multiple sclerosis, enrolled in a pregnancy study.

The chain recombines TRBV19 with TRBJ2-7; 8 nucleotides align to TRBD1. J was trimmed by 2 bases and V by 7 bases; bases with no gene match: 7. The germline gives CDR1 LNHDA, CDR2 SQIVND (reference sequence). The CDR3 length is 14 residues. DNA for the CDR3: TGTGCCAGTACCGCCGGGACAGGAACCTACGAGCAGTACTTC. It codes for CASTAGTGTYEQYF.

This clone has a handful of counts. DNA of the CDR3: TGTGCCAGCAGGGCCCGGCCAGGGGCGCGTAACACTGAAGCTTTCTTT. It is translated as CASRARPGARNTEAFF. V gene TRBV7-9 combines with J gene TRBJ1-1; D may be TRBD1 (6 bases). This CDR3 comprises 16 residues. V was shortened by 6 bases and J by 2 bases, with 19 bases between the two germline ends. CDR1 and CDR2 from the germline V gene are SEHNR and FQNEAQ (reference sequence). The whole variable domain, remainder taken from reference TRBV7-9 and TRBJ1-1, is DTGVSQNPRHKITKRGQNVTFRCDPISEHNRLYWYRQTLGQGPEFLTYFQNEAQLEKSRLLSDRFSAERPKGSFSTLEIQRTEQGDSAMYLCASRARPGARNTEAFFGQGTRLTVV.

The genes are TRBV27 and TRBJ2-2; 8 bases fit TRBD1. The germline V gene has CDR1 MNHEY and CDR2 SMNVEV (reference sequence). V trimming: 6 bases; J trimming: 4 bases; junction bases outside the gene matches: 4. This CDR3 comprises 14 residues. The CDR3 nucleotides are TGTGCCAGCAGCTACAGGGGGTTCACCGGGGAGCTGTTTTTT. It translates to CASSYRGFTGELFF.

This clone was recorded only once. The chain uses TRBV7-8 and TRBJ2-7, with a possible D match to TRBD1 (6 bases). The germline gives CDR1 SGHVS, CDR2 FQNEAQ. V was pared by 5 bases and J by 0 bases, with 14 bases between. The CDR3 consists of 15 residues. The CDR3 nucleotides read TGTGCCAGCAGCACTAGGACAGCCAGCTCCTACGAGCAGTACTTC. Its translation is CASSTRTASSYEQYF.

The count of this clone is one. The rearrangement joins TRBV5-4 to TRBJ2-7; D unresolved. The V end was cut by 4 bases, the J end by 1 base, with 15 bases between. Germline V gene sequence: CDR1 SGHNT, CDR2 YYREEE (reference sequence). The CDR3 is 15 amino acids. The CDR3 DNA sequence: TGTGCCAGCAGCGACTCCACTACCTATTCCTACGAGCAGTACTTC. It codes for CASSDSTTYSYEQYF.

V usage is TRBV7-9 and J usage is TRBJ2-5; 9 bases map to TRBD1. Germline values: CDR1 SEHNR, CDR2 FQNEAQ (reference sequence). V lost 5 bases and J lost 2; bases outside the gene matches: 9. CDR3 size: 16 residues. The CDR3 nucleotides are TGTGCCAGCAGCCCAAAACAGGGGGCGCAGCAAGAGACCCAGTACTTC. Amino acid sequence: CASSPKQGAQQETQYF. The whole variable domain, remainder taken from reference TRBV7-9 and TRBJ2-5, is DTGVSQNPRHKITKRGQNVTFRCDPISEHNRLYWYRQTLGQGPEFLTYFQNEAQLEKSRLLSDRFSAERPKGSFSTLEIQRTEQGDSAMYLCASSPKQGAQQETQYFGPGTRLLVL.

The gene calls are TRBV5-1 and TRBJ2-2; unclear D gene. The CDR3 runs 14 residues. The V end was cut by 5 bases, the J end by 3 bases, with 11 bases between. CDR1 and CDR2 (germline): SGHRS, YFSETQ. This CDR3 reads CASSLSSDTGELFF. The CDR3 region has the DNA TGCGCCAGCAGTCTTTCCAGCGACACCGGGGAGCTGTTTTTT.

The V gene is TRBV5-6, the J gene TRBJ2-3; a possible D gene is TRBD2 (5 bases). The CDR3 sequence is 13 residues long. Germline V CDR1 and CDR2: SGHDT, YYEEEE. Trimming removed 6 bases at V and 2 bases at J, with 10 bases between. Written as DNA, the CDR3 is TGTGCCAGCAAGGACTCCCTCACAGATACGCAGTATTTT. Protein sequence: CASKDSLTDTQYF.

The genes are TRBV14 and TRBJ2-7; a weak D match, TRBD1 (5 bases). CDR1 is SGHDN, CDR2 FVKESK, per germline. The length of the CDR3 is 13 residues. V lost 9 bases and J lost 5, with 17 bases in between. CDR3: CARADPLGDEQYF. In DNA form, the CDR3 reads TGTGCCAGAGCAGACCCCTTAGGGGACGAGCAGTACTTC.

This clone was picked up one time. For the CDR3, the DNA is TGTGCCAGTGGGACTAGCGGGAGTGGTGAGCAGTTCTTC. Encoded protein: CASGTSGSGEQFF. The V call is TRBV19, the J call TRBJ2-1, with 14 nucleotides matching TRBD2. The J segment lost 9 bases and the V segment lost 8 bases, leaving 3 bases of the junction unmatched. Germline V gene lookup returns CDR1 LNHDA and CDR2 SQIVND (reference sequence). The CDR3 covers 13 residues.

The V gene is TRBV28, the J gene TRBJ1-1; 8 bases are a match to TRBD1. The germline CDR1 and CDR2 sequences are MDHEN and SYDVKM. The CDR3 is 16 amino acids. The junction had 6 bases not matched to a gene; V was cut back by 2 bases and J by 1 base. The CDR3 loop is CASSLAGGGGNTEAFF. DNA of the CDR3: TGTGCCAGCAGTTTAGCAGGGGGCGGCGGGAACACTGAAGCTTTCTTT.

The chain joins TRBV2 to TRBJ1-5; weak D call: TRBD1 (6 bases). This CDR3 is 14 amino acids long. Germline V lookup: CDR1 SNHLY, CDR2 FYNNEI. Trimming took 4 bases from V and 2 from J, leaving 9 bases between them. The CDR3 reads CASSAGGGNQPQHF. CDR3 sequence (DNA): TGTGCCAGCAGTGCTGGGGGCGGCAATCAGCCCCAGCATTTT.

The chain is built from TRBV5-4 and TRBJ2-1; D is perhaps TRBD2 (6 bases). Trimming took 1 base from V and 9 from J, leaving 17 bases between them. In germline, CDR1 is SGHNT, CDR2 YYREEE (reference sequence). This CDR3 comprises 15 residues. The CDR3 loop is CASSLIETSLGEQFF. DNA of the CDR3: TGTGCCAGCAGCTTGATCGAGACTAGTTTGGGTGAGCAGTTCTTC.

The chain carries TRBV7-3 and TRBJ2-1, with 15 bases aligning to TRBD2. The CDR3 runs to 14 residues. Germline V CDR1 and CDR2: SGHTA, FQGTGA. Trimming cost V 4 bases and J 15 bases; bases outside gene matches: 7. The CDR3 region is CASSSGLAGGRLFF. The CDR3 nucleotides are TGTGCCAGCAGCTCCGGACTAGCGGGAGGGCGTCTGTTCTTC.

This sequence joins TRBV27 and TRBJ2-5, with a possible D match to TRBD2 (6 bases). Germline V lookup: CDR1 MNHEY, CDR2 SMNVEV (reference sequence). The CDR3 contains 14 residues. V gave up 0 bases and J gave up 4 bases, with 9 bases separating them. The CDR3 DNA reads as TGTGCCAGCAGTTTATCGGGGGGAGGAGAGACCCAGTACTTC. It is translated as CASSLSGGGETQYF.

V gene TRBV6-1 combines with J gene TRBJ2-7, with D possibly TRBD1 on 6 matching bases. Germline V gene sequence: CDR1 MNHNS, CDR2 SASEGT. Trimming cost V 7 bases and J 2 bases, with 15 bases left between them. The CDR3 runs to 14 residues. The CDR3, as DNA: TGTGCCAGCATAGTTAGGGGGATAACCTACGAGCAGTACTTC. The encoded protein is CASIVRGITYEQYF.

The CDR3 protein is CASTAEPGTDSNQPQHF. The CDR3 DNA reads TGTGCCAGTACAGCCGAGCCCGGGACAGATAGCAATCAGCCCCAGCATTTT. The V call is TRBV19, the J call TRBJ1-5, with 7 bases matching TRBD1. V gave up 7 bases and J gave up 0 bases; unmatched junction bases: 12. Germline V gene lookup returns CDR1 LNHDA and CDR2 SQIVND (reference sequence). This CDR3 comprises 17 residues.

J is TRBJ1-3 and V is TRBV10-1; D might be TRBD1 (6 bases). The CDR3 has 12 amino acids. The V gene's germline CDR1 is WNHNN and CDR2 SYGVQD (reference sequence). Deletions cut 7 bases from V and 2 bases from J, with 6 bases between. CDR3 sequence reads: CASTGAGNTIYF. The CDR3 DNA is TGCGCCAGCACAGGGGCTGGAAACACCATATATTTT.

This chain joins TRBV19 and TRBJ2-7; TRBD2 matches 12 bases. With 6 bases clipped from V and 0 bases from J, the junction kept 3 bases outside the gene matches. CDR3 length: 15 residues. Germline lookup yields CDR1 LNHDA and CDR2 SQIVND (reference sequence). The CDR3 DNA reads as TGTGCCAGTAGCATACTAGCGGGAGGCTCCTACGAGCAGTACTTC. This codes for CASSILAGGSYEQYF.

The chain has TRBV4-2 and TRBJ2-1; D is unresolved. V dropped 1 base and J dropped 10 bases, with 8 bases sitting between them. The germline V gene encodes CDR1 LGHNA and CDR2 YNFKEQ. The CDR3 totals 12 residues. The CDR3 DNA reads TGTGCCAGCAGCCAAGGTGGAGCAGAGCAGTTCTTC. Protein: CASSQGGAEQFF.

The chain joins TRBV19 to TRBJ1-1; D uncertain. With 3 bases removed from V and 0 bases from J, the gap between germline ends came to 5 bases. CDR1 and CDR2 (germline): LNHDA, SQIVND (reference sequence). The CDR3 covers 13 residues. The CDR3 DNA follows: TGTGCCAGTAGTATCTATATGAACACTGAAGCTTTCTTT. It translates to CASSIYMNTEAFF. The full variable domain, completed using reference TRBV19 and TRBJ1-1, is DGGITQSPKYLFRKEGQNVTLSCEQNLNHDAMYWYRQDPGQGLRLIYYSQIVNDFQKGDIAEGYSVSREKKESFPLTVTSAQKNPTAFYLCASSIYMNTEAFFGQGTRLTVV.

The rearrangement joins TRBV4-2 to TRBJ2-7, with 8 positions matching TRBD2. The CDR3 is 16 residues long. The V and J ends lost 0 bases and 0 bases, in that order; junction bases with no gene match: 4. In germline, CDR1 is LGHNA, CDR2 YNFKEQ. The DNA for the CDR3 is TGTGCCAGCAGCCAAGACAGGACTAGCCCCTCCTACGAGCAGTACTTC. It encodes CASSQDRTSPSYEQYF.